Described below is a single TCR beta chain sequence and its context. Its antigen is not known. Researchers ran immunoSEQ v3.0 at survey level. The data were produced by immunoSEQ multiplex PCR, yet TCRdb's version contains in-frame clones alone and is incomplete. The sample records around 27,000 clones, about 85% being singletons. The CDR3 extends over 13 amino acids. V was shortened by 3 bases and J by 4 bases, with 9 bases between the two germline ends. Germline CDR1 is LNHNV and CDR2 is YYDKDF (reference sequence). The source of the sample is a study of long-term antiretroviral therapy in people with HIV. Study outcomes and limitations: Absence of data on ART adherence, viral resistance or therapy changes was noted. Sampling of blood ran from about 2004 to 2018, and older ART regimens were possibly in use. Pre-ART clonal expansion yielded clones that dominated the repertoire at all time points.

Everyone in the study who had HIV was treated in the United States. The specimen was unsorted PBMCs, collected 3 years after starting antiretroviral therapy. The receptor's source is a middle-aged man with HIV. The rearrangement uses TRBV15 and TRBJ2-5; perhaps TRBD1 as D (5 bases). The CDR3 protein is CATSSWGGETQYF. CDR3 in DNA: TGTGCCACCAGCAGTTGGGGCGGAGAGACCCAGTACTTC.